The 3 T cell receptor beta chains reported below all come from one sample, sequenced in a study of blood T cells in healthy people across ages. Using a J-beta primer mix together with a sample-barcoded 5' primer, a second PCR was run for about 7 to 12 cycles. TCRdb analysed the 5' RACE reads with MiXCR anew, one entry per CDR3 protein. Found here are approximately 2,000,000 distinct CDR3 sequences, roughly two fifths of them singletons; the top ten hold 20% to 25%. What was sequenced was blood. The receptor source for this set is a human donor in good health.

The chain has TRBV12-3 or TRBV12-4 and TRBJ2-3; a possible D gene is TRBD2 (6 bases). V lost 2 bases, J lost 4 bases, and 10 bases lay in between. The CDR3 runs to 14 residues. The CDR3 DNA sequence: TGTGCCAGCAGTTTACCCAGGGAGGCAGATACGCAGTATTTT. It encodes CASSLPREADTQYF.

This clonotype came up a few times. This sequence joins TRBV9 and TRBJ1-2; no clear D gene. The CDR3 extends over 14 amino acids. V was pared by 0 bases and J by 5 bases, with 11 bases between. Germline CDR1 is SGDLS and CDR2 is YYNGEE. The DNA for the CDR3 is TGTGCCAGCAGCGTAGCTACGCACCGTTATGGCTACACCTTC. Encoded protein: CASSVATHRYGYTF.

The rearrangement links TRBV2 to TRBJ2-3; TRBD2 matches at 8 bases. The CDR3 covers 14 residues. The germline gives CDR1 SNHLY, CDR2 FYNNEI. Trimming took 1 base from V and 4 from J; bases not matched to a gene: 1. The CDR3 DNA is TGTGCCAGCAGTGAAGGACTAGCGTCAGATACGCAGTATTTT. Translated: CASSEGLASDTQYF.